This T cell receptor beta chain was sequenced in a study of patients and donors after allogeneic stem cell transplantation. The length of the CDR3 is 16 residues. In germline, CDR1 is SGHAT, CDR2 FQNNGV. Trimming cost V 3 bases and J 4 bases; bases outside gene matches: 9. This clonotype showed up just a few times. One entry per CDR3 protein, called by TCRdb with MiXCR from the RT-PCR reads. This table holds approximately 430,000 distinct CDR3 sequences, about a sixth found once. The TCR originated in a human donor who was either an allogeneic HSCT recipient or a stem cell or donor lymphocyte infusion donor (not recorded which). It is not recorded whose cells these are; they may come from a transplant donor. The chain is built from TRBV11-2 and TRBJ2-1, with 7 bases lining up with TRBD2. The sample was blood, either unsorted or a sorted T cell fraction (not recorded which). Written as DNA, the CDR3 is TGTGCCAGCAGCTTCATCCGGGACTACTGGTACAATGAGCAGTTCTTC. Its protein is CASSFIRDYWYNEQFF.